Presented here are 6 T cell receptor beta chains from one specimen sequenced in a study of cytomegalovirus exposure and HLA in healthy donors. This PCR relied on a set of 60 Vbeta primers and 13 Jbeta primers. Only in-frame clones appear in the TCRdb table, and some are missing; sequencing was by immunoSEQ multiplex PCR. The data contain 150,000 to 200,000 clones, about two thirds of them singletons. Input material: PBMCs. The receptors originated from a man aged 30-40 years in good health and CMV-seropositive.

This clone has a handful of counts. The V gene is TRBV30, the J gene TRBJ1-5; no firm D call. Trimming took 2 bases from V and 10 from J, leaving 12 bases between them. The CDR3 is made up of 12 amino acids. The germline V gene encodes CDR1 GTSNPN and CDR2 SVGIG (reference sequence). The CDR3 DNA reads as TGTGCCTGGAGTCTTGTTGGAGGACCCCAGCATTTT. Protein: CAWSLVGGPQHF.

The chain couples TRBV18 to TRBJ1-1, with D perhaps TRBD1 (5 bases). The CDR3 length is 19 residues. Per the germline V gene, CDR1 is KGHSH and CDR2 is LQKENI. Trimming stripped 0 bases from V and 4 bases from J, with 24 bases between. The CDR3 region is CASSPPPTRVRADSTEAFF. The CDR3 region has the DNA TGTGCCAGCTCACCACCGCCAACGCGAGTTAGGGCAGACAGCACTGAAGCTTTCTTT.

The genes are TRBV7-9 and TRBJ2-5; D is possibly TRBD1 (6 bases). The ends were cut back, 5 bases at V and 4 bases at J, with 14 bases in the middle. CDR3 length equals 14 residues. The V gene's germline CDR1 is SEHNR and CDR2 FQNEAQ (reference sequence). The CDR3 reads CASSLQGYGETQYF. CDR3 DNA sequence: TGTGCCAGCAGCCTTCAGGGGTACGGAGAGACCCAGTACTTC.

The V call is TRBV10-3, the J call TRBJ1-2; possibly TRBD1 for D (6 bases). Trimming shortened V by 7 bases and J by 5 bases, and 14 bases separated the two germline ends. From germline, CDR1 is ENHRY and CDR2 SYGVKD. The CDR3 has 13 amino acids. The chain's CDR3 is CAINPSTGYGYTF. DNA of the CDR3: TGTGCCATCAACCCTTCGACAGGATATGGCTACACCTTC.

Notes on this clone: A read error may produce the germline difference seen at one junction end. This chain connects TRBV7-9 to TRBJ2-7; 9 bases match TRBD1. The CDR3 loop spans 16 amino acids. The germline gives CDR1 SEHNR, CDR2 FQNEAQ (reference sequence). The CDR3 loop reads CSSNQPSDRGGFEQYF. The CDR3 region has the DNA TGTTCCAGCAACCAGCCATCGGACAGGGGTGGGTTCGAGCAGTACTTC.

V and J are TRBV21-1 and TRBJ1-2; the D call TRBD1 from the table was never checked on the DNA. TRBV21-1 is noted as a pseudogene. The CDR3 has 15 residues. The CDR3 DNA reads as TGTGCCAGCACCCCGGGCCCATGCAGGGGCTTAGGCTACACCTTC. Residues: CASTPGPCRGLGYTF.